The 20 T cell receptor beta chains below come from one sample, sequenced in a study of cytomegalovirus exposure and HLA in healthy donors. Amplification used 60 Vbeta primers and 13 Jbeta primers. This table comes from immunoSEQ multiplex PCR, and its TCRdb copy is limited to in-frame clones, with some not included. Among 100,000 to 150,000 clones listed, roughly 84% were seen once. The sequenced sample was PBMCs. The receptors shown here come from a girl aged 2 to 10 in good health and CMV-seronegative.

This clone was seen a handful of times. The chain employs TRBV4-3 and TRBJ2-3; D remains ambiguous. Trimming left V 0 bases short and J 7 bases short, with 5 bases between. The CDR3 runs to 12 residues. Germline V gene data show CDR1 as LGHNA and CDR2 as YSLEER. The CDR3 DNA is TGCGCCAGCAGCCAAGATTTATATACGCAGTATTTT. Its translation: CASSQDLYTQYF.

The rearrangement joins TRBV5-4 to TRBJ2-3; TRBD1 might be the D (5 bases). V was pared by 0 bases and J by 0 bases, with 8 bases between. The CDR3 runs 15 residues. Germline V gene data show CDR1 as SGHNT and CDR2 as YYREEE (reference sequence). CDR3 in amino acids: CASSLVGHSTDTQYF. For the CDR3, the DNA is TGTGCCAGCAGCTTGGTTGGACATAGCACAGATACGCAGTATTTT.

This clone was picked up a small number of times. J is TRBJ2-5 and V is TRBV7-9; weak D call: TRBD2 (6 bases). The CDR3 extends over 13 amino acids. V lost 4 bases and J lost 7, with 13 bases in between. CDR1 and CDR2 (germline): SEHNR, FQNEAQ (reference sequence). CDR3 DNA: TGTGCCAGCAGCTCCTCTAGCGAAGGGACCCAGTACTTC. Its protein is CASSSSSEGTQYF. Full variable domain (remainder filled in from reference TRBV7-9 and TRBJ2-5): DTGVSQNPRHKITKRGQNVTFRCDPISEHNRLYWYRQTLGQGPEFLTYFQNEAQLEKSRLLSDRFSAERPKGSFSTLEIQRTEQGDSAMYLCASSSSSEGTQYFGPGTRLLVL.

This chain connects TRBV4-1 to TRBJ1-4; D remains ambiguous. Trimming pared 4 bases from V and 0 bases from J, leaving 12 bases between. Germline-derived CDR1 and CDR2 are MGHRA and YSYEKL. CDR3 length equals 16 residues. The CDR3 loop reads CASSLLESATNEKLFF. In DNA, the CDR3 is TGCGCCAGCAGCCTGCTAGAATCCGCAACTAATGAAAAACTGTTTTTT.

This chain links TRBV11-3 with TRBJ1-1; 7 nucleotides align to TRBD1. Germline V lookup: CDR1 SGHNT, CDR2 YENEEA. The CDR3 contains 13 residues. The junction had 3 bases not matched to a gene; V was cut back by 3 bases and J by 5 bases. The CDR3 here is CASSFTRGTEAFF. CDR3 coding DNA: TGTGCCAGCAGCTTTACCAGGGGGACTGAAGCTTTCTTT.

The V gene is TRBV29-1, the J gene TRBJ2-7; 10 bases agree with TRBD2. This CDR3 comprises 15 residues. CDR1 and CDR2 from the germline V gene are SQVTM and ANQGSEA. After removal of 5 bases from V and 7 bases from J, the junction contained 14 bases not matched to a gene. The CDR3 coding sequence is TGCAGCGTTCGGTCGGTAGCGGGAGGTCTAGGAGAGCAGTACTTC. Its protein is CSVRSVAGGLGEQYF.

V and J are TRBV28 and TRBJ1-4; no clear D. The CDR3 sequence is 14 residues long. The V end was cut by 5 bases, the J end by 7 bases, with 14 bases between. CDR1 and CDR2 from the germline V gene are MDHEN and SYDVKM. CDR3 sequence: CASSPVTRREKLFF. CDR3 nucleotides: TGTGCCAGCAGTCCCGTTACGCGCCGTGAAAAACTGTTTTTT. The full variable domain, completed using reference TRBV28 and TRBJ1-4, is DVKVTQSSRYLVKRTGEKVFLECVQDMDHENMFWYRQDPGLGLRLIYFSYDVKMKEKGDIPEGYSVSREKKERFSLILESASTNQTSMYLCASSPVTRREKLFFGSGTQLSVL.

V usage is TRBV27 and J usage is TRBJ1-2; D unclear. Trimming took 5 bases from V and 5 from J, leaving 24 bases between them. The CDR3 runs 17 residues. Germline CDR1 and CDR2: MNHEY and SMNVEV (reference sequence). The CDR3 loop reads CASSLLSDSGRGYGYTF. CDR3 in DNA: TGTGCCAGCAGTCTACTGTCAGATTCGGGCAGAGGGTATGGCTACACCTTC.

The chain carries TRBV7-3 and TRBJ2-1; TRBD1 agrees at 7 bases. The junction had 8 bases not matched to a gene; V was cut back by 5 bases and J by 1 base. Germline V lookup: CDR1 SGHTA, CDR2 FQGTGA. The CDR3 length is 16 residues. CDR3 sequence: CASSPAGTVSYNEQFF. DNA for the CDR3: TGTGCCAGCAGCCCCGCTGGGACAGTTTCCTACAATGAGCAGTTCTTC.

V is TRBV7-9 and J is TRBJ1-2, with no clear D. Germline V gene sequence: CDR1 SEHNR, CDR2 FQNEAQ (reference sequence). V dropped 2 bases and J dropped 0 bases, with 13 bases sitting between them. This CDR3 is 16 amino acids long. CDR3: CASSLWNPETNYGYTF. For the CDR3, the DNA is TGTGCCAGCAGCTTATGGAATCCGGAGACTAACTATGGCTACACCTTC. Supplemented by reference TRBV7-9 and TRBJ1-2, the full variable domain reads DTGVSQNPRHKITKRGQNVTFRCDPISEHNRLYWYRQTLGQGPEFLTYFQNEAQLEKSRLLSDRFSAERPKGSFSTLEIQRTEQGDSAMYLCASSLWNPETNYGYTFGSGTRLTVV.

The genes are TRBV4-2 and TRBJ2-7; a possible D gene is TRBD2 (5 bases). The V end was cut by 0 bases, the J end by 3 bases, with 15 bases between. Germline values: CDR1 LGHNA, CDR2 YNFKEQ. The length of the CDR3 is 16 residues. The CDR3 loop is CASSQELVNLFYEQYF. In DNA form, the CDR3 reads TGTGCCAGCAGCCAAGAACTAGTTAACCTTTTCTACGAGCAGTACTTC.

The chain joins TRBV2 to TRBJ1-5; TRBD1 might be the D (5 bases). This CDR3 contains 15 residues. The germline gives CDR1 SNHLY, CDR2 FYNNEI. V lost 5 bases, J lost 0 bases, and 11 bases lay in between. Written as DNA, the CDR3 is TGTGCCAGCAGTCGGACAATCGGTAGCAATCAGCCCCAGCATTTT. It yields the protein CASSRTIGSNQPQHF.

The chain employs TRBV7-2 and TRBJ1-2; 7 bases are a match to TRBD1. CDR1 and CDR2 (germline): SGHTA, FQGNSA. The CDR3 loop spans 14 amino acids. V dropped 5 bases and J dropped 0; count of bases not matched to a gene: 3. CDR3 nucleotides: TGTGCCAGCAGCCGAACAGGGGCTAACTATGGCTACACCTTC. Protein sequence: CASSRTGANYGYTF.

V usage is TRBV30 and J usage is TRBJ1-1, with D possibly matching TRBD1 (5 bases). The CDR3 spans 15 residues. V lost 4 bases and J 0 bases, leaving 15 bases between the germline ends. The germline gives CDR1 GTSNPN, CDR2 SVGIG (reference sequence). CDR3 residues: CAWTPGGPMNTEAFF. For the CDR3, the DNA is TGTGCCTGGACCCCCGGGGGTCCAATGAACACTGAAGCTTTCTTT.

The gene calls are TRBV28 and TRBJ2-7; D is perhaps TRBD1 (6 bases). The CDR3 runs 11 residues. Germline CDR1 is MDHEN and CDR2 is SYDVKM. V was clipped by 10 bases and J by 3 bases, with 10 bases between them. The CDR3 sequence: CATRTDYEQYF. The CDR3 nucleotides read TGTGCCACCCGGACAGACTACGAGCAGTACTTC.

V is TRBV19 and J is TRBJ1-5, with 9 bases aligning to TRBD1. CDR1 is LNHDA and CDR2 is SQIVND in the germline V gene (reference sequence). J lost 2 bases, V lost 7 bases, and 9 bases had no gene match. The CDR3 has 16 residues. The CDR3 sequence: CASTVKDRGRNQPQHF. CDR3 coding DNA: TGTGCCAGTACGGTTAAGGACAGGGGACGCAATCAGCCCCAGCATTTT.

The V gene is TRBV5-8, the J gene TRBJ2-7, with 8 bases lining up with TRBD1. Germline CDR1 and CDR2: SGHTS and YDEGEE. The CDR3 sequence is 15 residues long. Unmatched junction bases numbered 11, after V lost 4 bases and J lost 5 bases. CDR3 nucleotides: TGTGCCAGCAGCCAGAGGGGCAGGGGGCTCGACGAGCAGTACTTC. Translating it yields CASSQRGRGLDEQYF.

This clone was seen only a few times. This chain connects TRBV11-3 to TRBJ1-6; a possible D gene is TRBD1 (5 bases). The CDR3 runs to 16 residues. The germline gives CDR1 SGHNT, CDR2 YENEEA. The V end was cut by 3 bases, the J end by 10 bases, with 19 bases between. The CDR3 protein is CASSFPGHPRRSPLHF. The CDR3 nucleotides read TGTGCCAGCAGCTTCCCCGGACATCCCCGGCGGTCACCCCTCCACTTT.

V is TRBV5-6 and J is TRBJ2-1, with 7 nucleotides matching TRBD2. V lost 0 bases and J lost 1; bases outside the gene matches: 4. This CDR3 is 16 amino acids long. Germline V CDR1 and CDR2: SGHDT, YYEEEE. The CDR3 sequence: CASSLETSSSYNEQFF. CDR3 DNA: TGTGCCAGCAGCTTGGAGACTAGCTCTTCCTACAATGAGCAGTTCTTC.

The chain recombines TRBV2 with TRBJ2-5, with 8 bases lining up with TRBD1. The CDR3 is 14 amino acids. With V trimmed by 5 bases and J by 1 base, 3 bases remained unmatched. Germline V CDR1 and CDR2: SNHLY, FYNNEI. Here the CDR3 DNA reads TGTGCCAGCAGTCAGGACAGGGCCCAAGAGACCCAGTACTTC. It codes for CASSQDRAQETQYF.